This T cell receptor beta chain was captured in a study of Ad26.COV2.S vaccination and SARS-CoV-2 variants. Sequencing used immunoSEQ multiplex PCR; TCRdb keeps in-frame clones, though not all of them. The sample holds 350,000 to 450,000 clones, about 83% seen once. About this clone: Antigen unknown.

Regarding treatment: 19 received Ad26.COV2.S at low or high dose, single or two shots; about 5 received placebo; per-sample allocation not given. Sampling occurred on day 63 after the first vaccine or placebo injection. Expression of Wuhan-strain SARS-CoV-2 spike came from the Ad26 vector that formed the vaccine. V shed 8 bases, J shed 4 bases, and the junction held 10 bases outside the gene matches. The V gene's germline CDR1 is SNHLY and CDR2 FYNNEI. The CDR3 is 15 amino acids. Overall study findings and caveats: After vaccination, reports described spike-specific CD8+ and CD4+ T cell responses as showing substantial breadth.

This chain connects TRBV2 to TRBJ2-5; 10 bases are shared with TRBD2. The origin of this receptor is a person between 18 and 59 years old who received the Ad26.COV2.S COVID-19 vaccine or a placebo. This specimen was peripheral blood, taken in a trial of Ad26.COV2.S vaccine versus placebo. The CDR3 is CASRGQRGGSETQYF. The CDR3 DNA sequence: TGTGCCAGCCGTGGGCAGCGGGGGGGCTCAGAGACCCAGTACTTC.